Listed below are T cell receptor beta chains from one sample, sequenced in a study of T cells after yellow fever vaccination. TCRdb recomputed calls from the 5' RACE reads with MiXCR, one row per CDR3 protein. This table holds a few hundred thousand distinct CDR3 sequences, less than 9.5% found once. The specimen comprised CD4+ T cells sorted from PBMCs, sampled 5 days after the yellow fever booster vaccination. The receptors here all came from a man in his late teens or twenties who received the YFV17D yellow fever vaccine. CDR3s include the opening cysteine and the closing phenylalanine or tryptophan. A D gene is named only where the DNA matches it firmly. A clone size is listed for some rows: how often the clone was seen (once, few, many), or a class if it is expanded.

j_gene: TRBJ2-2; v_gene: TRBV29-1; d_gene: -; abundance: many; CDR3nt: TGCAGCGTTGAAGTACACCTGAACACCGGGGAGCTGTTTTTT; CDR3aa: CSVEVHLNTGELFF
j_gene: TRBJ2-3; v_gene: TRBV24-1; d_gene: -; abundance: few; CDR3nt: TGTGCCACCAGTGGCACAAGGGCAGGAACCACAGATACGCAGTATTTT; CDR3aa: CATSGTRAGTTDTQYF
j_gene: TRBJ1-1; v_gene: TRBV7-2; d_gene: -; abundance: -; CDR3nt: TGTGCCAGCAGCTTAGGGGCGCTCACTGAAGCTTTCTTT; CDR3aa: CASSLGALTEAFF
j_gene: TRBJ2-5; v_gene: TRBV28; d_gene: TRBD2; abundance: few; CDR3nt: TGTGCCAGCACCCCCCCGCGGGGGTGGGAGACCCAGTACTTC; CDR3aa: CASTPPRGWETQYF
j_gene: TRBJ2-5; v_gene: TRBV18; d_gene: -; abundance: many; CDR3nt: TGTGCCAGCTCACCGCCCCTAAAGAAAGAGACCCAGTACTTC; CDR3aa: CASSPPLKKETQYF
j_gene: TRBJ1-5; v_gene: TRBV20-1; d_gene: -; abundance: few; CDR3nt: TGCAGTGCTAACCAGGCCCATAGCAATCAGCCCCAGCATTTT; CDR3aa: CSANQAHSNQPQHF
j_gene: TRBJ1-1; v_gene: TRBV12-3/TRBV12-4; d_gene: -; abundance: -; CDR3nt: TGTGCCAGCAGAAGACCCGGTAACACTGAAGCTTTCTTT; CDR3aa: CASRRPGNTEAFF
j_gene: TRBJ2-7; v_gene: TRBV12-3/TRBV12-4; d_gene: -; abundance: many; CDR3nt: TGTGCCAGCAGCCGGTTCTCCTACGAGCAGTACTTC; CDR3aa: CASSRFSYEQYF
j_gene: TRBJ2-7; v_gene: TRBV7-8; d_gene: -; abundance: few; CDR3nt: TGTGCCAGTAGCCGGTGGGGGGGGGCTAACGAGCAGTACTTC; CDR3aa: CASSRWGGANEQYF
j_gene: TRBJ1-3; v_gene: TRBV5-1; d_gene: -; abundance: -; CDR3nt: TGCGCCAGCAGTCCCGATCCTGGAAACACCATATATTTT; CDR3aa: CASSPDPGNTIYF
j_gene: TRBJ1-2; v_gene: TRBV12-3/TRBV12-4; d_gene: -; abundance: many; CDR3nt: TGTGCCAGCAGTGGTCAGGGGTCGGGCGGCTACACCTTC; CDR3aa: CASSGQGSGGYTF
j_gene: TRBJ2-5; v_gene: TRBV4-3; d_gene: -; abundance: few; CDR3nt: TGCGCCAGCAGCCGGTTATGGGGTGAGACCCAGTACTTC; CDR3aa: CASSRLWGETQYF
j_gene: TRBJ2-2; v_gene: TRBV7-9; d_gene: TRBD1; abundance: few; CDR3nt: TGTGCCAGCAGCTTAGGTTCCGGGACAGCTGACACCGGGGAGCTGTTTTTT; CDR3aa: CASSLGSGTADTGELFF
j_gene: TRBJ2-1; v_gene: TRBV5-1; d_gene: -; abundance: few; CDR3nt: TGCGCCAGCAGCTTGGGATCTACGGACGAGCAGTTCTTC; CDR3aa: CASSLGSTDEQFF
j_gene: TRBJ2-1; v_gene: TRBV7-2; d_gene: TRBD1; abundance: few; CDR3nt: TGTGCCAGCAGCTTAGTAGGACAGGGCGTCAATGAGCAGTTCTTC; CDR3aa: CASSLVGQGVNEQFF
j_gene: TRBJ2-3; v_gene: TRBV7-6; d_gene: -; abundance: few; CDR3nt: TGTGCCAGCAGCTTTCAGGGGCGTTGGGATACGCAGTATTTT; CDR3aa: CASSFQGRWDTQYF
j_gene: TRBJ2-5; v_gene: TRBV9; d_gene: TRBD2; abundance: few; CDR3nt: TGTGCCAGCAGCTCTCGAGCGACTAGCGGGGGCGGAGGGACCCAGTACTTC; CDR3aa: CASSSRATSGGGGTQYF
j_gene: TRBJ2-3; v_gene: TRBV6-5; d_gene: -; abundance: few; CDR3nt: TGTGCCAGCAGATTGACAGGTGTCACGGATACGCAGTATTTT; CDR3aa: CASRLTGVTDTQYF
j_gene: TRBJ1-5; v_gene: TRBV19; d_gene: -; abundance: few; CDR3nt: TGTGCCAGTAGTGGAAACCGAAATCAGCCCCAGCATTTT; CDR3aa: CASSGNRNQPQHF
j_gene: TRBJ1-2; v_gene: TRBV7-2; d_gene: TRBD1; abundance: -; CDR3nt: TGTGCCAGCAGCTTAGGACAGGGTGTCAACTATGGCTACACCTTC; CDR3aa: CASSLGQGVNYGYTF
j_gene: TRBJ1-5; v_gene: TRBV6-2/TRBV6-3; d_gene: -; abundance: few; CDR3nt: TGTGCCAGCAGACCTCAGGGGAAGGGCAATCAGCCCCAGCATTTT; CDR3aa: CASRPQGKGNQPQHF
j_gene: TRBJ2-7; v_gene: TRBV29-1; d_gene: TRBD1; abundance: -; CDR3nt: TGCAGCGTTGAAAATCTGGGGGACAGGGGCGCCTACGAGCAGTACTTC; CDR3aa: CSVENLGDRGAYEQYF
j_gene: TRBJ1-1; v_gene: TRBV7-2; d_gene: TRBD1; abundance: -; CDR3nt: TGTGCCAGCAGCTCTCCAGGGGGCACTGAAGCTTTCTTT; CDR3aa: CASSSPGGTEAFF
j_gene: TRBJ2-3; v_gene: TRBV7-2; d_gene: TRBD2; abundance: many; CDR3nt: TGTGCCAGCAGCCCTGGACTAGCGGGCTTCCTGGATACGCAGTATTTT; CDR3aa: CASSPGLAGFLDTQYF
j_gene: TRBJ1-2; v_gene: TRBV11-2; d_gene: -; abundance: many; CDR3nt: TGTGCCAGCAGCTCGGTTAGGCACCCAAACTATGGCTACACCTTC; CDR3aa: CASSSVRHPNYGYTF
j_gene: TRBJ2-1; v_gene: TRBV6-1; d_gene: TRBD2; abundance: -; CDR3nt: TGTGCCAGCTCCTGGGGGGGGACCGGTGGAGGGGAGCAGTTCTTC; CDR3aa: CASSWGGTGGGEQFF
j_gene: TRBJ2-3; v_gene: TRBV7-2; d_gene: -; abundance: few; CDR3nt: TGTGCCAGCAGCTCTCCGGACTGGCCCCGTAGCACAGATACGCAGTATTTT; CDR3aa: CASSSPDWPRSTDTQYF
j_gene: TRBJ2-2; v_gene: TRBV7-2; d_gene: -; abundance: few; CDR3nt: TGTGCCAGCACTCGGGGTACGAACACCGGGGAGCTGTTTTTT; CDR3aa: CASTRGTNTGELFF
j_gene: TRBJ2-2; v_gene: TRBV5-1; d_gene: -; abundance: -; CDR3nt: TGCGCCAGCAGCTTGGTTGCTTCGTTCACCGGGGAGCTGTTTTTT; CDR3aa: CASSLVASFTGELFF
j_gene: TRBJ1-5; v_gene: TRBV30; d_gene: -; abundance: -; CDR3nt: TGTGCCTTCGGACGGGGGGGTCAGCCCCAGCATTTT; CDR3aa: CAFGRGGQPQHF
j_gene: TRBJ2-3; v_gene: TRBV5-1; d_gene: TRBD2; abundance: few; CDR3nt: TGCGCCAGCAGCTCGCTTAGCGGGGGCCTCACAGATACGCAGTATTTT; CDR3aa: CASSSLSGGLTDTQYF
j_gene: TRBJ1-2; v_gene: TRBV18; d_gene: TRBD1; abundance: -; CDR3nt: TGTGCCAGCTCACCGGCGGGACAGGGCTACACCTTC; CDR3aa: CASSPAGQGYTF
j_gene: TRBJ2-3; v_gene: TRBV9; d_gene: -; abundance: few; CDR3nt: TGTGCCAGCAGCGGCCGTATTAGCCAAACTTACACGGCTACGCAGTATTTT; CDR3aa: CASSGRISQTYTATQYF
j_gene: TRBJ2-5; v_gene: TRBV11-1; d_gene: TRBD2; abundance: few; CDR3nt: TGTGCCAGCAGCCCGGGGGACTACCGAGGGAAGACCCAGTACTTC; CDR3aa: CASSPGDYRGKTQYF
j_gene: TRBJ1-6; v_gene: TRBV27; d_gene: -; abundance: few; CDR3nt: TGTGCCAGCAGTTTCCGAGCTACGAATTCACCCCTCCACTTT; CDR3aa: CASSFRATNSPLHF
j_gene: TRBJ1-5; v_gene: TRBV20-1; d_gene: -; abundance: few; CDR3nt: TGCAGTGCTTCCGGACCTAATAGCAATCAGCCCCAGCATTTT; CDR3aa: CSASGPNSNQPQHF